This TCR beta chain was recorded in a study of blood T cell repertoires in COVID-19. Whole-study context: PBMCs, B-cell-depleted T cells, or T cells were the source of the cDNA or gDNA that made up the material.

Some clones are missing from TCRdb's copy, which holds only in-frame ones; the method was immunoSEQ multiplex PCR. The sample holds about 160,000 clones; roughly four fifths are singletons and the top ten take 11%. Germline lookup yields CDR1 SGHTA and CDR2 FQGNSA. Unmatched junction bases numbered 5, after V lost 5 bases and J lost 5 bases. This CDR3 is built from 13 residues. The rearrangement uses TRBV7-2 and TRBJ2-5; 7 bases align to TRBD1. The sample consisted of peripheral blood. The source is a man aged 55 to 70 with active or convalescent COVID-19. CDR3 sequence (DNA): TGTGCCAGCAGCCAGACAGGGTCGGAGACCCAGTACTTC. Its protein is CASSQTGSETQYF.